Listed below are T cell receptor beta chains from one sample, sequenced in a study of blood T cells in healthy people across ages. TCRdb processed the 5' RACE reads anew with MiXCR; each CDR3 protein has one entry. Among over 500,000 distinct CDR3 sequences listed, about 27% were seen once. The same sample was also studied in work on T cells of mothers and their children.

Material for sequencing was blood. The receptors originated from a boy aged 2 to 10 in good health. The CDR3 runs from the conserved cysteine through the conserved F or W. Each record gives: V gene, clone size, CDR3 length, J gene, CDR3 protein. The size entry is marked missing in some rows and otherwise reads once, few, many or a size class.

TRBV7-6	few	16	TRBJ2-7	CASSPRDRPNEYEQYF
TRBV6-1	-	16	TRBJ1-2	CASSEALLVANYGYTF
TRBV29-1	many	17	TRBJ2-2	CSVEDRGAGMNTGELFF
TRBV9	many	15	TRBJ2-3	CASCVAGGYPDTQYF
TRBV7-3	few	15	TRBJ2-5	CASSSGTGSLEAQYF
TRBV5-6	-	17	TRBJ2-6	CVSSLAEASSGANVLTF
TRBV20-1	-	14	TRBJ2-1	CSAPTGASYNEQFF
TRBV20-1	few	15	TRBJ2-3	CSARDNWLSTDTQYF
TRBV28	few	15	TRBJ2-1	CASSQPGLAGNEQFF
TRBV30	-	15	TRBJ2-2	CAWAPVRSNTGELFF
TRBV10-2	once	15	TRBJ2-5	CASSEQGSRLETQYF
TRBV29-1	few	12	TRBJ2-5	CSADPRGETQYF
TRBV20-1	-	12	TRBJ2-5	CSASGTQETQYF
TRBV4-1	-	14	TRBJ2-7	CASSQEVGTYEQYF
TRBV27	-	13	TRBJ1-1	CASSFKENTEAFF
TRBV3-1	-	14	TRBJ2-5	CASSDRDRGETQYF
TRBV20-1	-	20	TRBJ2-1	CSARNPGLVRTGMGCNEQFF
TRBV20-1	few	15	TRBJ2-4	CSAVSGTSGTIIQYF
TRBV12-3/TRBV12-4	-	14	TRBJ2-7	CASSWGGITYEQYF
TRBV3-1	-	13	TRBJ2-7	CASSRGLAYEQYF
TRBV5-4	-	13	TRBJ2-7	CASSTGASYEQYF
TRBV7-2	-	14	TRBJ1-4	CASSFWGANEKLFF
TRBV21-1	-	16	TRBJ2-7	CASSPQPRTGYNEQYF
TRBV6-5	-	14	TRBJ2-5	CASGRGTPQETQYF
TRBV4-1	-	18	TRBJ2-3	CASSQVSFGEAYTDTQYF
TRBV2	-	12	TRBJ2-7	CASSEVSYDRYF
TRBV3-1	many	13	TRBJ2-5	CASSQDGRETQYF
TRBV30	-	15	TRBJ1-4	CAWSVNYGGDEKLFF
TRBV20-1	many	15	TRBJ2-3	CSARDVAGDRDTQYF
TRBV12-3/TRBV12-4	few	11	TRBJ1-4	CASRDNEKLFF
TRBV7-8	-	13	TRBJ2-3	CASSPPWTDTQYF
TRBV30	few	15	TRBJ1-6	CAWSVLNRGNSPLHF
TRBV30	-	15	TRBJ2-2	CAWSATSGNTGELFF
TRBV7-9	once	16	TRBJ1-3	CASIPRGWESGNTIYF
TRBV2	-	12	TRBJ2-7	CASRTNSYEQYF
TRBV12-3/TRBV12-4	few	14	TRBJ1-4	CASSLRRNYEKLFF
TRBV9	few	15	TRBJ1-2	CASSVVFGRLYGYTF
TRBV20-1	few	15	-	CSALGTSGIGGEQYF
TRBV3-1	few	13	TRBJ1-2	CASGGGGGRGYTF
TRBV19	-	14	TRBJ2-7	CASSARLASHEQYF
TRBV7-9	-	14	TRBJ1-4	CASSLTGFDEKLFF
TRBV7-9	few	15	TRBJ2-5	CASSLAVRPGETQYF
TRBV12-3/TRBV12-4	-	13	TRBJ2-1	CASSFKGMDEQFF
TRBV5-1	few	16	TRBJ2-7	CASSITTGQTSYEQYF
TRBV20-1	few	15	TRBJ1-2	CGAIGSEGQNYGYTF
TRBV6-2/TRBV6-3	few	14	TRBJ2-1	CASSLPSGYNEQFF
TRBV24-1	few	13	-	CATSASDGYEQYF
TRBV12-3/TRBV12-4	-	16	TRBJ1-5	CASSLGVSRGNQPQHF
TRBV2	few	14	TRBJ2-1	CVSSTYGRDNEQFF
TRBV4-3	few	15	TRBJ2-7	CASSQAGLGGYEQYF
TRBV5-8	-	15	TRBJ1-6	CASSEMTGDGSPLHF